The 3 T cell receptor beta chains listed next were all sequenced from one sample in a study of blood T cell repertoires in COVID-19. Method: immunoSEQ multiplex PCR; TCRdb's copy keeps in-frame clones and lacks some. This table holds 200,000 to 250,000 clones, more than 80% found once. The specimen was PBMCs or T cells enriched from blood (not recorded which). The receptors were sampled from a man aged 50 to 60 who had been exposed to COVID-19.

J is TRBJ2-7 and V is TRBV5-1, with TRBD1 matching 10 bases. V was pared by 4 bases and J by 6 bases, with 10 bases of the junction left unmatched. The CDR3 consists of 15 residues. Looked up from germline, CDR1 is SGHRS and CDR2 is YFSETQ. CDR3 sequence: CASSQSGQGLGEQYV. The CDR3 DNA sequence: TGCGCCAGCAGCCAATCGGGACAGGGGTTAGGCGAGCAGTACGTC.

The rearrangement joins TRBV28 to TRBJ2-1, with TRBD2 identical over 10 bases. Germline loops: CDR1 MDHEN, CDR2 SYDVKM. This CDR3 is 15 amino acids long. CDR3 loop: CGVIGASGGYNEQFF. The CDR3 nucleotides are TGTGGCGTTATAGGGGCTAGCGGGGGCTACAATGAGCAGTTCTTC.

The rearrangement uses TRBV28 and TRBJ2-7; D gene unclear. The CDR3 sequence is 12 residues long. V was trimmed by 8 bases and J by 1 base, leaving 9 bases between them. Germline V lookup: CDR1 MDHEN, CDR2 SYDVKM. The CDR3 nucleotides read TGTGCCAGCCTAAAACCATCCTACGAGCAGTACTTC. It codes for CASLKPSYEQYF.